The rows below give T cell receptor beta chains drawn from one sample of a study of OX40 agonist ivuxolimab in advanced cancers. Profiling relied on immunoSEQ multiplex PCR, and the TCRdb table lists in-frame clones only, not all of them. Altogether 45,000 to 60,000 clones are present, 90% to 95% being singletons, with the ten largest covering more than 20%. Sample: CD4+ or CD8+ T cells sorted from blood, taken in a trial of the OX40 agonist ivuxolimab. The receptors shown here come from an adult with an advanced solid tumor such as melanoma, head and neck, liver or kidney cancer. The CDR3 runs from the conserved cysteine through the conserved F or W. A D gene is named only where the DNA matches it firmly. Clone size is not always given. Where it is, it says once, few, many or a class for expanded clones.

j_call,clone_size,d_call,v_call,cdr3_nt,cdr3_aa
TRBJ2-3,-,-,TRBV5-1,TGCGCCAGCAGCTTGGAAACAGATACGCAGTATTTT,CASSLETDTQYF
TRBJ2-7,-,-,TRBV5-6,TGTGCCAGCAGCTTGGACGGCTCCTACGAGCAGTACTTC,CASSLDGSYEQYF
TRBJ2-1,-,TRBD1,TRBV4-3,TGCGCCAGCAGCCAACTTATTGACAGGGAGAATGGCCTGAGGCAGTTCTTC,CASSQLIDRENGLRQFF
TRBJ2-7,-,-,TRBV11-2,TGTGCCAGCAGCTTAGAACAGGGAGGTTACGAGCAGTACTTC,CASSLEQGGYEQYF
TRBJ2-1,-,TRBD2,TRBV19,TGTGCCAGTAGAGAACTAGCGTTCAATGAGCAGTTCTTC,CASRELAFNEQFF
TRBJ1-3,-,TRBD1,TRBV4-1,TGCGCCAGCAGCCACCCAGGACAGGGACTTTCTGGAAACACCATATATTTT,CASSHPGQGLSGNTIYF
TRBJ2-1,-,-,TRBV11-2,TGTGCCAGCAGCTCGAGGCGGTACAATGAGCAGTTCTTC,CASSSRRYNEQFF
TRBJ2-1,-,TRBD1,TRBV5-1,TGCGCCAGCAGTAGACAGGGAAGGATAGGAGGACCCTACAATGAGCAGTTCTTC,CASSRQGRIGGPYNEQFF
TRBJ1-5,-,-,TRBV28,TGTGCCAGCAGCAGAGCAATTGCCAATCAGCCCCAGCATTTT,CASSRAIANQPQHF
TRBJ2-5,-,-,TRBV9,TGTGCCAGCGGGACCGCGGAGACCCAGTACTTC,CASGTAETQYF
TRBJ2-7,-,-,TRBV27,TGTGCCAGCAGTTTAGGAGGGTCCTACGAGCAGTACTTC,CASSLGGSYEQYF
TRBJ1-5,medium-sized,-,TRBV27,TGTGCCAGCAGGTCCGTGGGGGGCCCTAGCAATCAGCCCCAGCATTTT,CASRSVGGPSNQPQHF
TRBJ2-7,-,-,TRBV27,TGTGCCAGCGGTAGACTAGGTCCCTTATCCGGCGAGCAGTACTTC,CASGRLGPLSGEQYF
TRBJ1-2,-,TRBD1,TRBV12-5,TGTGCTAGTGGACCTACAGGGGGCGCGGATCGGTATGGCTACACCTTC,CASGPTGGADRYGYTF
TRBJ1-5,-,-,TRBV19,TGTGCCAGTAGTATAGCCGAGGGGATCAGGTATCAGCCCCAGCATTTT,CASSIAEGIRYQPQHF
TRBJ1-1,-,TRBD1,TRBV7-6,TGTGCCAGCAGCCCCGGGACAGGGGCTGGCGCTTTCTTT,CASSPGTGAGAFF
TRBJ2-7,-,TRBD1,TRBV7-2,TGTGCCAGCAGCGGGGACAGGGGGTCCGAGCAGTACTTC,CASSGDRGSEQYF
TRBJ1-3,-,TRBD1,TRBV9,TGTGCCAGCAGCGCGACAGGGGGCTCTGGAAACACCATATATTTT,CASSATGGSGNTIYF
TRBJ2-7,-,-,TRBV13,TGTGCCAGCAGCTTAGGACGGACGGGGGCCGAGCAGTACTTC,CASSLGRTGAEQYF
TRBJ2-7,once,-,TRBV27,TGTGCCAGCAGTGCAAACTCCTACGAGCAGTACTTC,CASSANSYEQYF
TRBJ2-1,-,TRBD2,TRBV19,TGTGCCAGTAAGTCTAGCGGAAGCTCCTACAATGAGCAGTTCTTC,CASKSSGSSYNEQFF
TRBJ2-1,-,TRBD2,TRBV27,TGTGCCAGCACAAAAGGGACTAGCGGTAATGAGCAGTTCTTC,CASTKGTSGNEQFF
TRBJ1-5,-,-,TRBV7-9,TGTGCCAGCAGCTTAGATAGGGTTGGCCAGCCCCAGCATTTT,CASSLDRVGQPQHF
TRBJ1-1,-,-,TRBV7-9,TGTGCCAGCAGCCGGGTTCAGGAGAACACTGAAGCTTTCTTT,CASSRVQENTEAFF
TRBJ2-5,-,-,TRBV9,TGTGCCAGCAGCCCTCAGGGGATGGAGACCCAGTACTTC,CASSPQGMETQYF
TRBJ2-7,-,TRBD1,TRBV11-2,TGTGCCAGCAGCACCCGACAGGGGGGTTCCTACGAGCAGTACTTC,CASSTRQGGSYEQYF
TRBJ2-7,-,TRBD1,TRBV12-5,TGTGCTAGTGGTCTGTCCACAGGGGAAACAGTTACCTACGAGCAGTACTTC,CASGLSTGETVTYEQYF
TRBJ1-2,-,-,TRBV28,TGTGCCAGCAGTTTCATAAGCTATGGCTACACCTTC,CASSFISYGYTF
TRBJ2-5,-,-,TRBV7-2,TGTGCCAGCAGACGCGAGGGAGAGACCCAGTACTTC,CASRREGETQYF
TRBJ1-4,-,TRBD1,TRBV13,TGTGCCAGCAGCTTAGGCCGAGGACAGGGTGACAAACTGTTTTTT,CASSLGRGQGDKLFF
TRBJ2-3,-,TRBD2,TRBV5-4,TGTGCCAGCAGCTTGTATCCGGGAGGCGATACGCAGTATTTT,CASSLYPGGDTQYF
TRBJ2-5,-,TRBD1,TRBV5-6,TGTGCCAGCAGCTTCGCAGGGGGCATTCGGGAGACCCAGTACTTC,CASSFAGGIRETQYF
TRBJ1-1,-,-,TRBV27,TGTGCCAGCAGTTTAATCCCGATGTGGGGGAACACTGAAGCTTTCTTT,CASSLIPMWGNTEAFF
TRBJ1-1,-,TRBD1,TRBV30,TGTGCCTGGAGCACCAGACAGGGAGCGGGGATAGAAGCTTTCTTT,CAWSTRQGAGIEAFF
TRBJ2-1,-,TRBD2,TRBV29-1,TGCAGCGTTATAGGACTAGCGGGAGTGCCCTACAATGAGCAGTTCTTC,CSVIGLAGVPYNEQFF
TRBJ1-1,-,-,TRBV4-3,TGCGCCAGCAGCCAAGATAGGGTAGGGGCGAGGCGCACTGAAGCTTTCTTT,CASSQDRVGARRTEAFF
TRBJ1-1,-,-,TRBV5-6,TGTGCCAGCAGCTTTACGGCCAGGGGCTTTAGTGAAGCTTTCTTT,CASSFTARGFSEAFF
TRBJ2-7,-,TRBD2,TRBV6-5,TGTGCCAGCAGTTACTCACCGACTAGCGTTTATTACGAGCAGTACTTC,CASSYSPTSVYYEQYF
TRBJ2-5,-,-,TRBV23-1,TGCGCCAGCAGTCAAGATTGGCGGGGTCTCCAAGAGACCCAGTACTTC,CASSQDWRGLQETQYF
TRBJ2-1,-,-,TRBV28,TGTGCCAGCAGCCCTCGACCCCCAGCGAGGCATTCCAATGAGCAGTTCTTC,CASSPRPPARHSNEQFF
TRBJ2-3,-,-,TRBV28,TGTGCCAGCAGTTTAATGGGGTATGACCGGGGAGGCGCAGATACGCAGTATTTT,CASSLMGYDRGGADTQYF
TRBJ2-7,-,-,TRBV7-3,TGTGCCAGCAGTCAGGGGACTAAGACTTCCCTCGAGCAGTACTTC,CASSQGTKTSLEQYF
TRBJ2-5,-,-,TRBV7-6,TGTGCCAGCAGCTTAACCTGGGTTGAAGAGACCCAGTACTTC,CASSLTWVEETQYF
TRBJ1-2,-,TRBD1,TRBV5-1,TGCGCCAGCAGCCATACTAGTCCCCGGGACAGGGTTCGTGGCTACACCTTC,CASSHTSPRDRVRGYTF
TRBJ2-7,-,TRBD2,TRBV19,TGTGCCAGGAACTATCGGACTAGCGGGAGGAACGAGCAGTACTTC,CARNYRTSGRNEQYF
TRBJ1-1,-,-,TRBV5-8,TGTGCCAGCAGCTTGCCACAGATGAACACTGAAGCTTTCTTT,CASSLPQMNTEAFF
TRBJ2-3,-,-,TRBV9,TGTGCCAGCAGCGTAGGGGACCACCACCCGGTTACGCAGTATTTT,CASSVGDHHPVTQYF
TRBJ2-2,-,TRBD2,TRBV4-3,TGCGCCAGCAGCCAAGTGGGACTAGCGGGAGTTGCCAACACCGGGGAGCTGTTTTTT,CASSQVGLAGVANTGELFF
TRBJ2-5,-,TRBD1,TRBV6-5,TGTGCCAGCAGTTCCGGGACAGGGACCGGGGAGACCCAGTACTTC,CASSSGTGTGETQYF
TRBJ2-7,once,TRBD2,TRBV5-1,TGCGCCAGCAGCCCGGGACTAGCCGACACCGAGCAGTACTTC,CASSPGLADTEQYF